This T cell receptor beta chain derives from a study of T cells expressing NK-cell markers. Background on the study: Out of eight donors sequenced, seven tested HCMV-seropositive and the remaining one seronegative.

Overall study findings and caveats: Of the CD8+ T cell pool in roughly six donors, roughly 1.0-8% was accounted for by dominant NKG2C+ clonotypes.

Reanalyzing the 5' RACE reads, TCRdb keeps one entry per CDR3 protein, without DNA. With 500,000 to 600,000 distinct CDR3 sequences in the sample, the ten largest clones hold about 3.6%. A remark on this clonotype: Its specificity is not known.

In germline, CDR1 is SGHRS, CDR2 YFSETQ. CDR3 length equals 13 residues. Sequencing was performed on blood T cells: a sorted CD56 or NKG2C T cell subset, CD4+ or CD8+ T cells, or bulk PBMC T cells (not recorded which). The chain uses TRBV5-1 and TRBJ2-1. The sequence came from a man between 18 and 35 years old in good health. CDR3 loop: CASSLMVGNEQFF.